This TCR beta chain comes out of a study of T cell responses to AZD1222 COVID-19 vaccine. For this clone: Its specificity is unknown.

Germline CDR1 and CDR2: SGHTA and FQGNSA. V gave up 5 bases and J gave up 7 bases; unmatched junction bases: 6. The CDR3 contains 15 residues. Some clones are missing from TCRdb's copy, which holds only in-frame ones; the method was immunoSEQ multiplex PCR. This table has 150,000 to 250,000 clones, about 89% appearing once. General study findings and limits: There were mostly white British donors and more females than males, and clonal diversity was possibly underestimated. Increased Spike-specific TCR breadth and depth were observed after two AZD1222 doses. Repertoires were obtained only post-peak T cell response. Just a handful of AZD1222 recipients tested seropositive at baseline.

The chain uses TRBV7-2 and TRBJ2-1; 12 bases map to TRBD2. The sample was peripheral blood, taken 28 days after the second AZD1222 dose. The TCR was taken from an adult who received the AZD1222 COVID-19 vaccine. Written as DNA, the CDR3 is TGTGCCAGCAGCCTCCGGACTAGCGGGATAAATGAGCAGTTCTTC. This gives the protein CASSLRTSGINEQFF.